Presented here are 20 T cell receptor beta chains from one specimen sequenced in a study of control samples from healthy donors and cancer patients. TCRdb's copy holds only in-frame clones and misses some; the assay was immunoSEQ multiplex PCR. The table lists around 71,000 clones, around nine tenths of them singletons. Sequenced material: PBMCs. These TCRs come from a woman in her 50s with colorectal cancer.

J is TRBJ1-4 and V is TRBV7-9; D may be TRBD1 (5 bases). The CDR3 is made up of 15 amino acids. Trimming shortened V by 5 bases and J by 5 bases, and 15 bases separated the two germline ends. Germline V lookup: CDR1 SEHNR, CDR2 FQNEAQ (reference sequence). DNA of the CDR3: TGTGCCAGCAGCCCTAGTGGGGGGAAGAATGAAAAACTGTTTTTT. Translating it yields CASSPSGGKNEKLFF.

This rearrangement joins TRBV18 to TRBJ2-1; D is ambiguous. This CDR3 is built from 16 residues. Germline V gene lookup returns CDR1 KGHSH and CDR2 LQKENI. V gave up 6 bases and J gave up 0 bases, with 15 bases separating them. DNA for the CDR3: TGTGCCAGCTCCTCAAGGGCCGCAAGCTCCTACAATGAGCAGTTCTTC. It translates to CASSSRAASSYNEQFF.

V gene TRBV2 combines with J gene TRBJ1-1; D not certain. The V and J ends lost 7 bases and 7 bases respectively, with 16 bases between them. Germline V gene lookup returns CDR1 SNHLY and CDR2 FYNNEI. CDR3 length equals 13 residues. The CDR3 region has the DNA TGTGCCAGCAAATGGATGGAAGGAAATGAAGCTTTCTTT. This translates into CASKWMEGNEAFF.

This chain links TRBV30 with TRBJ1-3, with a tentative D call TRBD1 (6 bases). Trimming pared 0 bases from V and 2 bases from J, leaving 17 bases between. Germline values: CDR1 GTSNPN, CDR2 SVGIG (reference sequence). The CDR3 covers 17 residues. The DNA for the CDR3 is TGTGCCTGGAGTGTGAGGACAGCTGAACGGCCTGGAAACACCATATATTTT. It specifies CAWSVRTAERPGNTIYF.

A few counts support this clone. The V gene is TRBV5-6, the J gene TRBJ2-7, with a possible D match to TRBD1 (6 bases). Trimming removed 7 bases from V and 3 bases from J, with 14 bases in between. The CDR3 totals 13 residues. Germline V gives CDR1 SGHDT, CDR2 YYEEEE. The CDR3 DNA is TGTGCCAGCGGATTTTTGACAGGCTACGAGCAGTACTTC. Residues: CASGFLTGYEQYF.

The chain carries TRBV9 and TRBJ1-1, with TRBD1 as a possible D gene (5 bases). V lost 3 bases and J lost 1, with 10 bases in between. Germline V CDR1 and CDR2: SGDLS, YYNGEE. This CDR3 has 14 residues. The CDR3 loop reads CASSAPGRNTEAFF. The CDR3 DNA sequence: TGTGCCAGCAGCGCCCCGGGGCGGAACACTGAAGCTTTCTTT.

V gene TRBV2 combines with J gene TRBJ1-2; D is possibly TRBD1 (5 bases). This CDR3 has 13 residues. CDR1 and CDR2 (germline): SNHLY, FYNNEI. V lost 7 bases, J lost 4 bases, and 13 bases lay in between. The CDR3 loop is CASTADRLYGYTF. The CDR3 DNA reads TGTGCCAGCACCGCAGACAGACTCTATGGCTACACCTTC.

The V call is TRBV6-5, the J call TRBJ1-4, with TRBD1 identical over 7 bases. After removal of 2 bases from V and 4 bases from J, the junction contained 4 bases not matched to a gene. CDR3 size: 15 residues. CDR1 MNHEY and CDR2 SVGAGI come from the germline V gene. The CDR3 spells CASSYIAGGNEKLFF. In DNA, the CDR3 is TGTGCCAGCAGTTACATCGCAGGGGGTAATGAAAAACTGTTTTTT.

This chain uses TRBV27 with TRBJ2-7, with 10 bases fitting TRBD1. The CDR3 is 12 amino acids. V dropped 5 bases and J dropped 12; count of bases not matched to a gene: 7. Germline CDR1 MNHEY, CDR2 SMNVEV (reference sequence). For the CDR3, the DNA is TGTGCCAGCAGTCCCGGACAGGGGGTGGGGTACTTC. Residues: CASSPGQGVGYF.

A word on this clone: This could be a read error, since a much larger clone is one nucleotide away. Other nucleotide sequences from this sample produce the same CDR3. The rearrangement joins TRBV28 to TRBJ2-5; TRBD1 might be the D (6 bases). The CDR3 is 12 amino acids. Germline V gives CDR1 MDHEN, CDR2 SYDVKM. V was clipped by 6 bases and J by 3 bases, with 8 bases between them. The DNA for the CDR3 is TGTGCCAGCAGGACAGGTGAAGAGACCCAGTACTTC. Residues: CASRTGEETQYF. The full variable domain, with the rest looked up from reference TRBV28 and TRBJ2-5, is DVKVTQSSRYLVKRTGEKVFLECVQDMDHENMFWYRQDPGLGLRLIYFSYDVKMKEKGDIPEGYSVSREKKERFSLILESASTNQTSMYLCASRTGEETQYFGPGTRLLVL.

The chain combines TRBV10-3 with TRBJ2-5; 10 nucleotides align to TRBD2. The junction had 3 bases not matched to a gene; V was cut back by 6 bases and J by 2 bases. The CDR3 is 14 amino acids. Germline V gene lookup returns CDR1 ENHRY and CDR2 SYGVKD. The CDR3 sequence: CAISGSGGQETQYF. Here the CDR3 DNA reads TGTGCCATCAGCGGTAGCGGGGGGCAAGAGACCCAGTACTTC.

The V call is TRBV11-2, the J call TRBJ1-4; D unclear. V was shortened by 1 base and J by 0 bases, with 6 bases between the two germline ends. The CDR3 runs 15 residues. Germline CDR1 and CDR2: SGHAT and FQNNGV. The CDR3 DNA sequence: TGTGCCAGCAGCTTAGGGCGCACAACTAATGAAAAACTGTTTTTT. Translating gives CASSLGRTTNEKLFF. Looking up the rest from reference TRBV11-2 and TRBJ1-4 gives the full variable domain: EAGVAQSPRYKIIEKRQSVAFWCNPISGHATLYWYQQILGQGPKLLIQFQNNGVVDDSQLPKDRFSAERLKGVDSTLKIQPAKLEDSAVYLCASSLGRTTNEKLFFGSGTQLSVL.

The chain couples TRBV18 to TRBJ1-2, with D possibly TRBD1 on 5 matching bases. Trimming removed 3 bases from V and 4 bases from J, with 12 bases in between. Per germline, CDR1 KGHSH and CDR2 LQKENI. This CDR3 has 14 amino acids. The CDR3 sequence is CASSPDRVLYGYTF. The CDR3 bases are TGTGCCAGCTCACCCGACAGAGTCCTCTATGGCTACACCTTC. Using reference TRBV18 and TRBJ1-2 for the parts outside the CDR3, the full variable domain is NAGVMQNPRHLVRRRGQEARLRCSPMKGHSHVYWYRQLPEEGLKFMVYLQKENIIDESGMPKERFSAEFPKEGPSILRIQQVVRGDSAAYFCASSPDRVLYGYTFGSGTRLTVV.

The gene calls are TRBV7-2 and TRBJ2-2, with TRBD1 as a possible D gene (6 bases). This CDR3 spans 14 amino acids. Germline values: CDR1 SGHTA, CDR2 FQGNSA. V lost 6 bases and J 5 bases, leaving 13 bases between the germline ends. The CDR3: CASRQTGRTGELFF. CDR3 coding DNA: TGTGCCAGCAGACAGACAGGTCGGACCGGGGAGCTGTTTTTT.

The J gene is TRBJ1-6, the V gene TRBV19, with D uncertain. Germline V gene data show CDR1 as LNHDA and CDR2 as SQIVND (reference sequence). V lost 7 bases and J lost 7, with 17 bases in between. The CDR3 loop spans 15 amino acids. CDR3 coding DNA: TGTGCCAGTACTCAAGACCGGGAGCACAATTCACCCCTCCACTTT. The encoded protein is CASTQDREHNSPLHF.

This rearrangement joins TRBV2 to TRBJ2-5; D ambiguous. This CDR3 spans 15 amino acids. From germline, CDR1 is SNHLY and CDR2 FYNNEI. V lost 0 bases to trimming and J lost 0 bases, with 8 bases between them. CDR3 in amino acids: CASSEAGRDQETQYF. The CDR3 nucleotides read TGTGCCAGCAGTGAAGCTGGACGGGACCAAGAGACCCAGTACTTC.

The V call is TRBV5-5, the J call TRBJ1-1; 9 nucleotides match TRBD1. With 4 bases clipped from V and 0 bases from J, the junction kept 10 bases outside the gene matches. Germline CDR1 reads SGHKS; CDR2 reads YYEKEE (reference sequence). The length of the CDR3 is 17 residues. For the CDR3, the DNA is TGTGCCAGCAGCGCTCCTGCCGGGACAGGGATGAACACTGAAGCTTTCTTT. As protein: CASSAPAGTGMNTEAFF.

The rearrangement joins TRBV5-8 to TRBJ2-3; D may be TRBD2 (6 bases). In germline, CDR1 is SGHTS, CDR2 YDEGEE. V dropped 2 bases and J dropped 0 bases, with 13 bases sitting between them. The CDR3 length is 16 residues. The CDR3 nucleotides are TGTGCCAGCAGCTTCGGGGCGGGGCTCAGCACAGATACGCAGTATTTT. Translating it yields CASSFGAGLSTDTQYF. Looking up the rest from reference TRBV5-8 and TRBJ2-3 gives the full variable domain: EAGVTQSPTHLIKTRGQQATLRCSPISGHTSVYWYQQALGLGLQFLLWYDEGEERNRGNFPPRFSGRQFPNYSSELNVNALELEDSALYLCASSFGAGLSTDTQYFGPGTRLTVL.

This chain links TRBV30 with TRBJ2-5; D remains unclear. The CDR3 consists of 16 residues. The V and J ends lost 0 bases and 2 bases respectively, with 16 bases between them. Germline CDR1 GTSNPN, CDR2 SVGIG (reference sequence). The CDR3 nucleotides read TGTGCCTGGAGTGTAGGTCGGCAGGCCGGGCAAGAGACCCAGTACTTC. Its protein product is CAWSVGRQAGQETQYF.

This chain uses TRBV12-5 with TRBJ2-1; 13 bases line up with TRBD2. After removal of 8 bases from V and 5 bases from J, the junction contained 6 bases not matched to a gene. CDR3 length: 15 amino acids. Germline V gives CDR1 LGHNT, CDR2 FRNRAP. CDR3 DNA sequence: TGTGCTAGTAAGGGACTAGCGGGGAGTCACAATGAGCAGTTCTTC. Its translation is CASKGLAGSHNEQFF.